The 9 T cell receptor beta chains listed next were all sequenced from one sample in a study of blood T cell repertoires in COVID-19. Repertoires were generated with immunoSEQ multiplex PCR, while TCRdb's copy carries only in-frame clones and drops some. The top ten clones hold about 10% of a sample with about 130,000 clones, 60% to 80% of them seen once. Input material: peripheral blood. These receptors were obtained from a man aged 60-69 years who had recovered from COVID-19.

Worth noting for this clone: Other DNA sequences from this sample encode an identical CDR3 as well. V usage is TRBV2 and J usage is TRBJ2-5; perhaps TRBD1 as D (6 bases). V lost 6 bases and J 5 bases, leaving 10 bases between the germline ends. The germline CDR1 and CDR2 sequences are SNHLY and FYNNEI. The CDR3 consists of 12 residues. The chain's CDR3 is CASSQGRETQYF. CDR3 in DNA: TGTGCCAGCAGCCAGGGGCGGGAGACCCAGTACTTC.

The chain employs TRBV5-4 and TRBJ1-1; the match to TRBD1 covers 9 bases. Germline-derived CDR1 and CDR2 are SGHNT and YYREEE (reference sequence). The CDR3 covers 14 residues. Trimming took 6 bases from V and 1 from J; bases not matched to a gene: 4. CDR3 coding DNA: TGTGCCAGCACTTGGGGACAGGGGAACACTGAAGCTTTCTTT. Translation gives CASTWGQGNTEAFF.

The rearrangement joins TRBV7-3 to TRBJ2-6; 10 bases align to TRBD1. Germline lookup yields CDR1 SGHTA and CDR2 FQGTGA. V shed 5 bases, J shed 0 bases, and the junction held 4 bases outside the gene matches. There are 17 residues in the CDR3. The CDR3 DNA follows: TGTGCCAGCAGCCGGGACAGGGGTGCCTCTGGGGCCAACGTCCTGACTTTC. Translation gives CASSRDRGASGANVLTF.

The genes are TRBV6-5 and TRBJ1-5; 9 bases align to TRBD1. V lost 2 bases to trimming and J lost 6 bases; unmatched junction nucleotides: 5. The CDR3 spans 15 residues. Germline loops: CDR1 MNHEY, CDR2 SVGAGI. The chain's CDR3 is CASSYGGQGRQPQHF. CDR3 sequence (DNA): TGTGCCAGCAGTTACGGAGGACAGGGGCGTCAGCCCCAGCATTTT.

This clone was recorded a few times. V is TRBV6-1 and J is TRBJ2-1; 9 nucleotides align to TRBD2. Germline values: CDR1 MNHNS, CDR2 SASEGT. The CDR3 sequence is 15 residues long. The J segment lost 7 bases and the V segment lost 0 bases, leaving 4 bases of the junction unmatched. The CDR3 nucleotides are TGTGCCAGCAGTGAAGCACTAGCGGGCAAAAATGAGCAGTTCTTC. Encoded protein: CASSEALAGKNEQFF.

The chain is built from TRBV7-9 and TRBJ1-4; 7 bases fit TRBD1. This CDR3 contains 14 residues. Germline CDR1 and CDR2: SEHNR and FQNEAQ (reference sequence). The J segment lost 4 bases and the V segment lost 4 bases, leaving 3 bases of the junction unmatched. The CDR3 here is CASSSGQDNEKLFF. For the CDR3, the DNA is TGTGCCAGCAGCTCCGGACAGGATAATGAAAAACTGTTTTTT.

The chain links TRBV19 to TRBJ1-1, with D possibly being TRBD1 (6 bases). Germline V gives CDR1 LNHDA, CDR2 SQIVND (reference sequence). There are 15 residues in the CDR3. The V and J ends lost 4 bases and 4 bases respectively, with 16 bases between them. CDR3 nucleotides: TGTGCCAGTAGTAGAGCTTTAGGACAGACCACTGAAGCTTTCTTT. It specifies CASSRALGQTTEAFF.

The V and J genes are TRBV10-1 and TRBJ1-2, with 8 bases matching TRBD1. Germline values: CDR1 WNHNN, CDR2 SYGVQD (reference sequence). With 8 bases clipped from V and 3 bases from J, the junction kept 20 bases outside the gene matches. The CDR3 totals 18 residues. The CDR3 bases are TGCGCCAGCGGGGATTCGGGACAGGCGTGCTGGGTGCACTATGGCTACACCTTC. Its translation: CASGDSGQACWVHYGYTF.

The chain carries TRBV27 and TRBJ1-2, with D unresolved. Between the trimmed V and J ends, which lost 5 bases and 5 bases, there was a span of 18 bases. This CDR3 has 15 amino acids. CDR1 is MNHEY and CDR2 is SMNVEV in the germline V gene (reference sequence). CDR3 nucleotide sequence: TGTGCCAGCAGTCCACGACACCCAGTCAGTTATGGCTACACCTTC. Its protein is CASSPRHPVSYGYTF.